The next 20 T cell receptor beta chains were all read from a single sample in a study of blood T cell repertoires in COVID-19. Sequencing was performed with immunoSEQ multiplex PCR; in TCRdb, only in-frame clones are kept and a portion is missing. The sample has around 210,000 clones; roughly 90% are singletons. The sequencing sample was made of PBMCs or T cells enriched from blood (not recorded which). These receptors were taken from a woman aged 18-29 years who had recovered from COVID-19.

V and J are TRBV24-1 and TRBJ2-7; maybe TRBD1 (5 bases). Germline V gives CDR1 KGHDR, CDR2 SFDVKD. V lost 3 bases and J 5 bases, leaving 13 bases between the germline ends. CDR3 length equals 14 residues. This chain's CDR3 is CATSDGRERDEQYF. In nucleotides, the CDR3 is TGTGCCACCAGTGATGGCAGGGAAAGGGACGAGCAGTACTTC.

The V and J genes are TRBV7-6 and TRBJ2-6; 8 bases match TRBD1. V gave up 3 bases and J gave up 4 bases; unmatched junction bases: 11. The CDR3 is 18 amino acids. Germline CDR1 and CDR2: SGHVS and FNYEAQ. CDR3 sequence (DNA): TGTGCCAGCAGCTTTAGCGCAGGGGGCGTGCGAGGGGCCAACGTCCTGACTTTC. This sequence encodes CASSFSAGGVRGANVLTF.

V and J are TRBV2 and TRBJ1-1; no clear D. Trimming removed 3 bases at V and 6 bases at J, with 14 bases between. Germline V gives CDR1 SNHLY, CDR2 FYNNEI. There are 14 residues in the CDR3. For the CDR3, the DNA is TGTGCCAGCAGTGAGCGGCTTGGATCTTCTGAAGCTTTCTTT. Amino acids: CASSERLGSSEAFF.

CDR3: CASSYRGNPLRYTF. The CDR3 nucleotides are TGTGCCAGCAGTTACAGGGGTAACCCATTAAGGTACACCTTC. The chain combines TRBV9 with TRBJ1-2; TRBD1 matches at 7 bases. Germline V lookup: CDR1 SGDLS, CDR2 YYNGEE. CDR3 length equals 14 residues. J gave up 11 bases and V 5 bases, and 15 bases lay outside the gene matches. The full variable domain, with the rest looked up from reference TRBV9 and TRBJ1-2, is DSGVTQTPKHLITATGQRVTLRCSPRSGDLSVYWYQQSLDQGLQFLIQYYNGEERAKGNILERFSAQQFPDLHSELNLSSLELGDSALYFCASSYRGNPLRYTFGSGTRLTVV.

Of note for this clone: Other nucleotide sequences in the sample specify the same CDR3. This chain uses TRBV9 with TRBJ1-3, with D tentatively TRBD1 (5 bases). The V gene's germline CDR1 is SGDLS and CDR2 YYNGEE. The CDR3 totals 15 residues. Trimming took off 0 bases at V and 0 bases at J, with 7 bases between the two ends. CDR3: CASSVGGGSGNTIYF. CDR3 nucleotides: TGTGCCAGCAGCGTAGGGGGGGGCTCTGGAAACACCATATATTTT.

The V and J genes are TRBV18 and TRBJ2-5; TRBD1 is a possible D gene (5 bases). Germline CDR1 reads KGHSH; CDR2 reads LQKENI. The CDR3 sequence is 14 residues long. Between the trimmed V and J ends, which lost 4 bases and 0 bases, there was a span of 9 bases. DNA for the CDR3: TGTGCCAGCTCACGACAGAACGACCAAGAGACCCAGTACTTC. Translation: CASSRQNDQETQYF. Together with reference TRBV18 and TRBJ2-5, the CDR3 gives the full variable domain: NAGVMQNPRHLVRRRGQEARLRCSPMKGHSHVYWYRQLPEEGLKFMVYLQKENIIDESGMPKERFSAEFPKEGPSILRIQQVVRGDSAAYFCASSRQNDQETQYFGPGTRLLVL.

This clone appeared once. The chain joins TRBV19 to TRBJ1-1; D is ambiguous. This CDR3 is built from 16 residues. Per the germline V gene, CDR1 is LNHDA and CDR2 is SQIVND (reference sequence). Deletions cut 7 bases from V and 3 bases from J, with 21 bases between. This chain's CDR3 is CASNTHITGIHTEAFF. CDR3 nucleotides: TGTGCCAGTAATACACACATAACCGGGATCCACACTGAAGCTTTCTTT.

CDR3 sequence: CASSGGTDGNTIYF. The CDR3 DNA is TGTGCCAGCAGCGGCGGGACTGATGGAAACACCATATATTTT. This chain uses TRBV9 with TRBJ1-3, with D perhaps matching TRBD1 (5 bases). The CDR3 runs to 14 residues. Trimming cost V 3 bases and J 3 bases, with 10 bases left between them. Germline V gene sequence: CDR1 SGDLS, CDR2 YYNGEE.

V and J are TRBV5-5 and TRBJ2-3, with a weak D call TRBD1 (5 bases). This CDR3 region has 18 residues. Germline V lookup: CDR1 SGHKS, CDR2 YYEKEE (reference sequence). V was cut by 0 bases and J by 2 bases, with 19 bases left in between. The chain's CDR3 is CASSLEGVSGPITDTQYF. DNA for the CDR3: TGTGCCAGCAGCTTGGAAGGCGTATCAGGGCCGATCACAGATACGCAGTATTTT.

This clone was seen a single time. The rearrangement uses TRBV12-3 or TRBV12-4 and TRBJ2-1; 9 bases agree with TRBD1. This CDR3 comprises 13 residues. After removal of 8 bases from V and 2 bases from J, the junction contained 1 base not matched to a gene. CDR3 sequence reads: CASGDRAYNEQFF. In DNA form, the CDR3 reads TGTGCCAGCGGGGACAGGGCCTACAATGAGCAGTTCTTC.

The chain has TRBV27 and TRBJ1-1, with D perhaps matching TRBD1 (6 bases). The CDR3 is made up of 18 amino acids. Germline V gene sequence: CDR1 MNHEY, CDR2 SMNVEV (reference sequence). V lost 3 bases and J 1 base, leaving 21 bases between the germline ends. DNA of the CDR3: TGTGCCAGCAGTTTCCAGGGGCCCTTGGGTCCTACGAACACTGAAGCTTTCTTT. Its protein product is CASSFQGPLGPTNTEAFF.

This rearrangement joins TRBV12-3 or TRBV12-4 to TRBJ2-7; 7 bases align to TRBD2. CDR3 length: 13 amino acids. V gave up 5 bases and J gave up 4 bases; unmatched junction bases: 5. The CDR3 loop is CASSRGTKYEQYF. In DNA, the CDR3 is TGTGCCAGCAGTCGCGGGACTAAATACGAGCAGTACTTC.

This sequence joins TRBV30 and TRBJ1-2; a possible D gene is TRBD1 (5 bases). The V and J ends lost 5 bases and 2 bases respectively, with 12 bases between them. The CDR3 consists of 13 residues. In germline, CDR1 is GTSNPN, CDR2 SVGIG (reference sequence). Written as DNA, the CDR3 is TGTGCCTGGGGGGCAGGGAGGAACTATGGCTACACCTTC. Its protein product is CAWGAGRNYGYTF.

Details on this clone: Other DNA sequences in this sample translate to the same CDR3. The V call is TRBV7-9, the J call TRBJ1-6; D is undetermined. Germline CDR1 reads SEHNR; CDR2 reads FQNEAQ (reference sequence). Trimming cost V 1 base and J 7 bases, with 5 bases left between them. The CDR3 consists of 13 residues. The CDR3 region is CASSLVANSPLHF. The CDR3 nucleotides are TGTGCCAGCAGCTTAGTAGCGAATTCACCCCTCCACTTT.

The V gene is TRBV3-1 (or the pseudogene TRBV3-2), the J gene TRBJ2-5; a weak D match, TRBD2 (5 bases). The germline gives CDR1 LGHDT, CDR2 YNNKEL (reference sequence). The CDR3 is made up of 14 amino acids. The V and J ends lost 11 bases and 8 bases respectively, with 24 bases between them. The CDR3 protein is CAAGIPEPSGTQYF. The CDR3, as DNA: TGTGCCGCCGGGATCCCAGAACCCTCAGGAACCCAGTACTTC.

This clone was detected a few times. CDR3 nucleotides: TGTGCCAGCAGCTTAACAGTCACCGGGGAGCTGTTTTTT. Translating it yields CASSLTVTGELFF. The chain joins TRBV7-9 to TRBJ2-2; no clear D. The CDR3 extends over 13 amino acids. Trimming took off 2 bases at V and 4 bases at J, with 5 bases between the two ends. Per the germline V gene, CDR1 is SEHNR and CDR2 is FQNEAQ (reference sequence).

The gene calls are TRBV12-5 and TRBJ1-1; D possibly corresponds to TRBD1 (5 bases). The CDR3 length is 15 residues. Trimming took off 2 bases at V and 0 bases at J, with 10 bases between the two ends. The V gene's germline CDR1 is LGHNT and CDR2 FRNRAP. The CDR3: CASGLFPGVNTEAFF. The CDR3 DNA reads TGTGCTAGTGGTTTGTTTCCGGGGGTGAACACTGAAGCTTTCTTT.

This clone appeared a single time. V is TRBV19 and J is TRBJ2-1; the D gene is possibly TRBD1 (6 bases). The V and J ends lost 5 bases and 9 bases respectively, with 11 bases between them. Germline CDR1 LNHDA, CDR2 SQIVND (reference sequence). The CDR3 length is 12 residues. The CDR3 coding sequence is TGTGCCAGTAGTTCAACCAGGGGTGAGCAGTTCTTC. It translates to CASSSTRGEQFF.

This sequence joins TRBV7-8 and TRBJ1-5, with a tentative D call TRBD1 (5 bases). Germline-derived CDR1 and CDR2 are SGHVS and FQNEAQ. The CDR3 covers 16 residues. Trimming stripped 3 bases from V and 2 bases from J, with 14 bases between. The DNA for the CDR3 is TGTGCCAGCAGCTTGCGACAAGACAGAGGCAATCAGCCCCAGCATTTT. Protein sequence: CASSLRQDRGNQPQHF. Full variable domain (missing parts from reference TRBV7-8 and TRBJ1-5): GAGVSQSPRYKVAKRGQDVALRCDPISGHVSLFWYQQALGQGPEFLTYFQNEAQLDKSGLPSDRFFAERPEGSVSTLKIQRTQQEDSAVYLCASSLRQDRGNQPQHFGDGTRLSIL.

Here the CDR3 reads CATSDGQGRAYEQYF. The CDR3, as DNA: TGTGCCACCAGTGATGGACAGGGGAGAGCGTACGAGCAGTACTTC. The gene calls are TRBV24-1 and TRBJ2-7; 9 bases align to TRBD1. Looked up from germline, CDR1 is KGHDR and CDR2 is SFDVKD. The CDR3 runs 15 residues. J gave up 4 bases and V 3 bases, and 6 bases lay outside the gene matches.